These T cell receptor beta chains were read from a single sample in a study of T-cell reconstitution after alpha-beta-depleted transplantation in children. TCRdb processed the PCR reads anew with MiXCR; each CDR3 protein has one entry. The sample has around 190,000 distinct CDR3 sequences; approximately 7% are singletons. The sample was PBMCs, taken before TCRalphabeta/CD19-depleted stem cell transplant. The receptors derive from a boy younger than 10 with acute lymphoblastic leukemia, due to receive a stem cell transplant. The conserved cysteine and the conserved F or W are not part of the CDR3 here.

TRBV11-2 13 ASSSRAGYNEKLF
TRBV27 12 ASSSVRNRYEQY
TRBV28 13 ASSFAGGGAYEQY
TRBV12-3/TRBV12-4 10 ASSTNTDTQY
TRBV12-3/TRBV12-4 9 ASSNSGIQY
TRBV6-5 15 ASSHPPTGPTNEKLF
TRBV7-8 16 ASSFTYSGGLSTDTQY
TRBV30 9 AWRTRDEAF
TRBV2 14 ASSEALPGQGYEQY
TRBV20-1 11 SANLQGLYEQY
TRBV3-1 10 ASSQFTDTQY
TRBV20-1 14 SARVLAGGAKNIQY
TRBV5-6 11 ASSLVIWGTQY
TRBV29-1 14 SVEDRQVGAYNEQF
TRBV5-1 12 ASSLEGASNEQF
TRBV11-1 16 ASSLTPIGNRGANVLT
TRBV5-5 15 ASSINRDALDTGELF
TRBV20-1 12 SARPSKRENEQY
TRBV27 14 ASSAANRDRVTEAF
TRBV5-5 12 ASSLGGFGKPQH
TRBV7-2 13 ASSLDRSYTGELF
TRBV9 14 ASSPRTPTNTGELF
TRBV20-1 10 SARDNGLEQY
TRBV7-2 11 ASSLYLSETQY
TRBV4-2 16 ASSQGLAGDFHQETQY
TRBV20-1 10 SASLTESGYT
TRBV2 12 ASSGQETTGELF
TRBV27 11 ASSSRDLYGYT
TRBV12-3/TRBV12-4 12 ASSVTGVNSPLH
TRBV7-9 13 ASTIGTGRSHEQY
TRBV5-1 11 ASSLAEESEAF
TRBV20-1 10 SVVDRFYEQY
TRBV28 12 ASSFPGKNTEAF
TRBV7-2 12 ASSLGTLGNTIY
TRBV11-2 11 ASSFVTDTEAF
TRBV7-6 14 ASSLQFGGTGDEQF
TRBV11-2 11 ASRFSGGETQY
TRBV5-1 15 ASSSLRGGRALDEQF
TRBV12-3/TRBV12-4 18 ASIPGTGGLGRLGTDTQY
TRBV4-3 12 ASSHGTGNQPQH
TRBV12-3/TRBV12-4 12 ASSFESNTYEQY
TRBV7-2 15 ASSRGVFGSAKNIQY
TRBV29-1 12 SVDRSGVPYGYT
TRBV6-2/TRBV6-3 13 ATRVHGGAVDEQF
TRBV6-5 13 ASSYSPASTDTQY
TRBV7-2 12 ASSERQGYETQY
TRBV2 11 ASRAPGGATQY
TRBV20-1 14 SATGLAGESSYEQY
TRBV20-1 9 SARDGPEAF
TRBV24-1 13 ATSDPGQGLAEQY
TRBV29-1 10 SVHRTGSEQY